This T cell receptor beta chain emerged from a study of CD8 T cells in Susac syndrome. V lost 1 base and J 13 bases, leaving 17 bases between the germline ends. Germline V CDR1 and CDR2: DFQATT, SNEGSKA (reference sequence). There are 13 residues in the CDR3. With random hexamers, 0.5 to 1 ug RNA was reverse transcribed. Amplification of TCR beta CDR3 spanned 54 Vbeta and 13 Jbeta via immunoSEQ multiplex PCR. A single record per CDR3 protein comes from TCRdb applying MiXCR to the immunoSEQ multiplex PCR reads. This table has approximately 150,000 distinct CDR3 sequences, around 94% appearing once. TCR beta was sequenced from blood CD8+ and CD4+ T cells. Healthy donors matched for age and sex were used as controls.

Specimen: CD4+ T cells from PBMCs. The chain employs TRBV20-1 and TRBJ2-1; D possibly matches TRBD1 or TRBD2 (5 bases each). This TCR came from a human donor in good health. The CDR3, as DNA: TGCAGTGCTAGAGGCGAAAGCCGGGACGGACAGTTCTTC. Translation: CSARGESRDGQFF.